The sample holds many counts of the clone carrying this T cell receptor beta chain. Its antigen is still unknown. The data derive from a study of T cells after yellow fever vaccination. Study-level points and caveats: It was a small share of clonotypes that appeared in both CD4 and CD8 compartments.

5'RACE template switching added a universal primer site and UMIs to TCR cDNA. TCRdb redid the calling of the 5' RACE reads with MiXCR, one entry per CDR3 protein. Counted here are some 250,000 distinct CDR3 sequences, roughly 3.5% occurring once; the ten biggest clones make up 15% to 20%. The starting material was PBMCs, obtained 15 days after the yellow fever booster vaccination. This TCR was sampled from a young man who received the YFV17D yellow fever vaccine.

CDR3 amino acids: CASSGATSNQPQHF. In nucleotides, the CDR3 is TGTGCCAGCTCAGGGGCAACTAGCAATCAGCCCCAGCATTTT. The chain combines TRBV27 with TRBJ1-5; possibly TRBD1 for D (6 bases). CDR1 is MNHEY, CDR2 SMNVEV, per germline (reference sequence). CDR3 length equals 14 residues. V lost 8 bases to trimming and J lost 0 bases, with 11 bases between them.